A single sample gave rise to the 32 T cell receptor beta chains below, sequenced in a study of cytomegalovirus exposure and HLA in healthy donors (dated by TCRdb to about 2017). Receptor libraries were prepared by the immunoSEQ multiplex PCR assay. The multiplex PCR relied on a mix of 60 forward primers for TCR Vbeta segments and 13 reverse primers for TCR Jbeta segments. In its TCRdb copy, this immuneACCESS table keeps in-frame sequences only and misses some clones. Where compared with another copy, unresolved V genes explain less than half of these, and the others have no known cause. This sample's table contains 53,000 or so clones. The ten largest account for roughly 12% of the sample. Sequencing was performed on PBMCs. The source of these receptors is a man between 18 and 29 years old in good health and CMV-seropositive.

V gene TRBV7-9 combines with J gene TRBJ2-7; perhaps TRBD1 as D (6 bases). V lost 7 bases and J lost 1, with 20 bases in between. The germline V gene has CDR1 SEHNR and CDR2 FQNEAQ (reference sequence). This CDR3 is 16 amino acids long. The CDR3 DNA reads TGTGCCAGCACCCCCCTTATTTGGACAGCATCCTACGAGCAGTACTTC. Protein sequence: CASTPLIWTASYEQYF.

The chain carries TRBV5-1 and TRBJ2-3; 9 bases match TRBD2. J gave up 6 bases and V 2 bases, and 4 bases lay outside the gene matches. This CDR3 has 14 residues. From germline, CDR1 is SGHRS and CDR2 YFSETQ. The CDR3 loop reads CASSFVAGVDTQYF. The CDR3 region has the DNA TGCGCCAGCAGCTTCGTAGCGGGAGTTGATACGCAGTATTTT.

The V gene is TRBV5-3, the J gene TRBJ2-3; TRBD2 agrees at 14 bases. TRBV5-3 carries the ORF label, with uncertain function. V dropped 0 bases and J dropped 11; count of bases not matched to a gene: 8. The CDR3 sequence is 16 residues long. CDR3 coding DNA: TGTGCCAGAAGCTTGGTTCCCGGGACTAGCGGGAGAGTGCAGTATTTT. Its protein is CARSLVPGTSGRVQYF.

V gene TRBV9 combines with J gene TRBJ1-5; no clear D gene. The CDR3 length is 14 residues. Germline CDR1 is SGDLS and CDR2 is YYNGEE. Trimming took 4 bases from V and 1 from J, leaving 9 bases between them. CDR3 in amino acids: CASSPSPSNQPQHF. The CDR3 DNA reads as TGTGCCAGCAGCCCCTCCCCCAGCAATCAGCCCCAGCATTTT.

The V gene is TRBV25-1, the J gene TRBJ1-2; the D gene is possibly TRBD1 (5 bases). V was pared by 3 bases and J by 4 bases, with 21 bases between. The length of the CDR3 is 17 residues. The germline V gene has CDR1 MGHDK and CDR2 SYGVNS. CDR3 in DNA: TGTGCCAGCAGTGAGCGGGGGGTCCCTCTGGGACGCTATGGCTACACCTTC. This sequence encodes CASSERGVPLGRYGYTF.

The chain has TRBV5-4 and TRBJ2-7; TRBD2 matches 7 bases. CDR3 size: 14 residues. CDR1 is SGHNT and CDR2 is YYREEE in the germline V gene (reference sequence). With V trimmed by 1 base and J by 3 bases, 4 bases remained unmatched. This CDR3 reads CASSLLGGSYEQYF. The CDR3 DNA reads TGTGCCAGCAGCTTGCTAGGCGGGAGCTACGAGCAGTACTTC. Variable domain in full (rest from reference TRBV5-4 and TRBJ2-7): ETGVTQSPTHLIKTRGQQVTLRCSSQSGHNTVSWYQQALGQGPQFIFQYYREEENGRGNFPPRFSGLQFPNYSSELNVNALELDDSALYLCASSLLGGSYEQYFGPGTRLTVT.

CDR3 in DNA: TGTGCCAGCAGCTTAGCGCTGGGGGGTTCTGAGGTCGACGAGCAGTACTTC. This translates into CASSLALGGSEVDEQYF. The chain is built from TRBV11-1 and TRBJ2-5, with D perhaps matching TRBD2 (6 bases). Matching the DNA end better, TRBJ2-7 makes the J call doubtful. This CDR3 is 17 amino acids long. The germline CDR1 and CDR2 sequences are SGHAT and FQDESV (reference sequence).

The rearrangement uses TRBV5-1 and TRBJ1-1; 10 bases match TRBD1. J was trimmed by 8 bases and V by 2 bases; bases with no gene match: 6. CDR3 length: 14 amino acids. Germline CDR1 reads SGHRS; CDR2 reads YFSETQ. CDR3 in DNA: TGCGCCAGCAGCTTAGACAGGGGGCCTACCGAAGCTTTCTTT. This sequence encodes CASSLDRGPTEAFF.

This chain joins TRBV7-8 and TRBJ2-7; 8 nucleotides align to TRBD1. V lost 1 base, J lost 4 bases, and 9 bases stayed unmatched. This CDR3 region has 16 residues. The V gene's germline CDR1 is SGHVS and CDR2 FQNEAQ. The CDR3 protein is CASSLEAGTGLYEQYF. The CDR3 DNA is TGTGCCAGCAGCTTAGAAGCCGGGACAGGCCTTTACGAGCAGTACTTC. Full variable domain (missing parts from reference TRBV7-8 and TRBJ2-7): GAGVSQSPRYKVAKRGQDVALRCDPISGHVSLFWYQQALGQGPEFLTYFQNEAQLDKSGLPSDRFFAERPEGSVSTLKIQRTQQEDSAVYLCASSLEAGTGLYEQYFGPGTRLTVT.

The rearrangement joins TRBV6-5 to TRBJ1-2; D may be TRBD1 (5 bases). The germline V gene encodes CDR1 MNHEY and CDR2 SVGAGI. V lost 3 bases and J lost 2, with 13 bases in between. The CDR3 runs to 15 residues. The CDR3 here is CASSYGGLANYGYTF. The CDR3, as DNA: TGTGCCAGCAGTTATGGGGGACTGGCAAACTATGGCTACACCTTC.

The chain combines TRBV25-1 with TRBJ2-1; 7 bases are shared with TRBD2. The CDR3 extends over 17 amino acids. V dropped 2 bases and J dropped 2; count of bases not matched to a gene: 9. The V gene's germline CDR1 is MGHDK and CDR2 SYGVNS. CDR3 loop: CASSEPREGITYNEQFF. The CDR3 coding sequence is TGTGCCAGCAGTGAACCGAGGGAGGGGATCACCTACAATGAGCAGTTCTTC.

J is TRBJ2-1 and V is TRBV28, with a weak D call TRBD2 (6 bases). CDR1 MDHEN and CDR2 SYDVKM come from the germline V gene. V was cut by 5 bases and J by 9 bases, with 14 bases left in between. The CDR3 contains 13 residues. The DNA for the CDR3 is TGTGCCAGCAGTCTCACCCGGGGAGGTGAGCAGTTCTTC. Protein product: CASSLTRGGEQFF.

The V gene is TRBV15, the J gene TRBJ2-7, with 9 nucleotides matching TRBD1. CDR1 is LNHNV and CDR2 is YYDKDF in the germline V gene (reference sequence). The trim removed 1 base at V and 0 bases at J, leaving 13 bases unmatched. The CDR3 consists of 19 residues. As DNA, the CDR3 is TGTGCCACCAGCAGAGGGGGACAGGGCTATACCCTGAGCTCCTACGAGCAGTACTTC. It codes for CATSRGGQGYTLSSYEQYF.

V and J are TRBV6-6 and TRBJ2-7; D possibly corresponds to TRBD1 (6 bases). Germline loops: CDR1 MNHNY, CDR2 SVGAGI (reference sequence). CDR3 length equals 12 residues. The V end lost 2 bases, the J end lost 7 bases, and 9 bases lay between the germline ends. The CDR3, as DNA: TGTGCCAGCAGTTACAAGGGGGTGGAGCAGTACTTC. Amino acids: CASSYKGVEQYF.

The chain employs TRBV9 and TRBJ2-3, with a weak D call TRBD2 (6 bases). V lost 0 bases to trimming and J lost 3 bases, with 17 bases between them. The CDR3 has 17 amino acids. Germline V gene sequence: CDR1 SGDLS, CDR2 YYNGEE. The CDR3 nucleotides are TGTGCCAGCAGCGTAGATATTGGCCGGGGGAAAACAGATACGCAGTATTTT. Its protein product is CASSVDIGRGKTDTQYF.

The J gene is TRBJ2-5, the V gene TRBV29-1; D is unclear. The germline V and J ends were trimmed by 4 bases and 1 base, with 10 bases remaining between them. CDR1 SQVTM and CDR2 ANQGSEA come from the germline V gene. There are 13 residues in the CDR3. The CDR3 bases are TGCAGCGTTGCTAGGAGTCGCCAAGAGACCCAGTACTTC. Translating it yields CSVARSRQETQYF.

The gene calls are TRBV7-9 and TRBJ2-7; a possible D gene is TRBD1 (5 bases). The CDR3 consists of 15 residues. The germline V and J ends were trimmed by 1 base and 0 bases, with 10 bases remaining between them. The V gene's germline CDR1 is SEHNR and CDR2 FQNEAQ (reference sequence). Here the CDR3 reads CASSLGTWGSYEQYF. CDR3 nucleotides: TGTGCCAGCAGCTTAGGGACATGGGGCTCCTACGAGCAGTACTTC.

V and J are TRBV7-6 and TRBJ2-1; 7 bases are a match to TRBD2. Germline V gives CDR1 SGHVS, CDR2 FNYEAQ. The CDR3 is made up of 18 amino acids. V trimming: 0 bases; J trimming: 0 bases; junction bases outside the gene matches: 8. The CDR3 nucleotides read TGTGCCAGCAGCTTAGCGCCTCGTGGCGGGAGCTCCTACAATGAGCAGTTCTTC. This codes for CASSLAPRGGSSYNEQFF.

The chain uses TRBV18 and TRBJ2-7, with 7 bases identical to TRBD1. Germline trimming cut 6 bases from V and 3 bases from J; bases unmatched to any gene: 8. The CDR3 has 14 amino acids. CDR1 is KGHSH, CDR2 LQKENI, per germline. The CDR3 nucleotides are TGTGCCAGCTCCTACAGGGGATCCAACTACGAGCAGTACTTC. The encoded protein is CASSYRGSNYEQYF.

This chain connects TRBV9 to TRBJ2-2; the D gene is possibly TRBD1 (6 bases). The CDR3 totals 16 residues. V lost 0 bases, J lost 4 bases, and 13 bases lay in between. CDR1 SGDLS and CDR2 YYNGEE come from the germline V gene. CDR3: CASSVVPQGTTGELFF. Here the CDR3 DNA reads TGTGCCAGCAGCGTAGTACCACAGGGAACCACCGGGGAGCTGTTTTTT.

The rearrangement joins TRBV2 to TRBJ1-5; D is possibly TRBD1 (6 bases). CDR3 length equals 14 residues. The V end was cut by 2 bases, the J end by 6 bases, with 11 bases between. In germline, CDR1 is SNHLY, CDR2 FYNNEI. The CDR3 bases are TGTGCCAGCAGTGAAAACAGGGTCGGTCAGCCCCAGCATTTT. It specifies CASSENRVGQPQHF.

CDR3 sequence (DNA): TGTGCCAGCCGACTAGCGGTGAACACCGGGGAGCTGTTTTTT. It encodes CASRLAVNTGELFF. The chain carries TRBV7-6 and TRBJ2-2, with 9 bases fitting TRBD2. The CDR3 extends over 14 amino acids. Germline V CDR1 and CDR2: SGHVS, FNYEAQ. V lost 8 bases and J lost 1; bases outside the gene matches: 2.

The V call is TRBV30, the J call TRBJ2-7, with TRBD1 identical over 9 bases. Germline loops: CDR1 GTSNPN, CDR2 SVGIG (reference sequence). The V gene end was trimmed by 2 bases and the J gene end by 5 bases; junction bases not matched to a gene: 16. The CDR3 is 17 residues long. DNA for the CDR3: TGTGCCTGGAGTCCCTCAGTGCGGGACAGGGACATCGACGAGCAGTACTTC. Its translation is CAWSPSVRDRDIDEQYF.

The chain joins TRBV29-1 to TRBJ2-7; the match to TRBD1 covers 8 bases. The germline V gene encodes CDR1 SQVTM and CDR2 ANQGSEA. The CDR3 has 12 amino acids. V shed 2 bases, J shed 6 bases, and the junction held 3 bases outside the gene matches. CDR3 DNA sequence: TGCAGCGTTGAACAGGGGGCTCGCGAGCAGTACTTC. Translation: CSVEQGAREQYF.

This sequence joins TRBV6-5 and TRBJ1-1, with no clear D. The V end was cut by 8 bases, the J end by 2 bases, with 12 bases between. Germline CDR1 is MNHEY and CDR2 is SVGAGI. This CDR3 is 13 amino acids long. As DNA, the CDR3 is TGTGCCAGCGACTTTGATGGAAACACTGAAGCTTTCTTT. Its translation: CASDFDGNTEAFF.

This sequence joins TRBV11-1 and TRBJ2-7, with 9 bases that match TRBD2. The CDR3 extends over 16 amino acids. CDR1 SGHAT and CDR2 FQDESV come from the germline V gene (reference sequence). V was clipped by 5 bases and J by 6 bases; unmatched bases: 14. Here the CDR3 DNA reads TGTGCCAGCAGCCCCCACGAGGTAGCGGGAGTGTTCGAGCAGTACTTC. This encodes CASSPHEVAGVFEQYF.

This chain joins TRBV11-2 and TRBJ2-3; 12 nucleotides match TRBD2. CDR1 and CDR2 (germline): SGHAT, FQNNGV. This CDR3 is 16 amino acids long. Losses at the gene ends were 3 bases for V and 5 bases for J; bases not matched to a gene: 6. This CDR3 reads CASSFLTSGRKDTQYF. DNA for the CDR3: TGTGCCAGCAGCTTCTTGACTAGCGGGAGAAAAGATACGCAGTATTTT. Filled out from reference TRBV11-2 and TRBJ2-3, the complete variable domain reads EAGVAQSPRYKIIEKRQSVAFWCNPISGHATLYWYQQILGQGPKLLIQFQNNGVVDDSQLPKDRFSAERLKGVDSTLKIQPAKLEDSAVYLCASSFLTSGRKDTQYFGPGTRLTVL.

The chain combines TRBV27 with TRBJ2-2, with D possibly TRBD1 on 5 matching bases. This CDR3 has 16 residues. V gave up 5 bases and J gave up 4 bases, with 17 bases separating them. Germline V lookup: CDR1 MNHEY, CDR2 SMNVEV (reference sequence). CDR3 loop: CASSVSSSGSTGELFF. CDR3 nucleotides: TGTGCCAGCAGTGTAAGCTCCTCAGGGTCCACCGGGGAGCTGTTTTTT.

CDR3 DNA: TGTGCCAGCAGCTATCGGAGGACTAGCATTTCCTACGAGCAGTACTTC. Translation gives CASSYRRTSISYEQYF. The chain is built from TRBV7-2 and TRBJ2-7, with TRBD2 matching 8 bases. The CDR3 is made up of 16 amino acids. V gave up 4 bases and J gave up 1 base; unmatched junction bases: 9. Germline V gene lookup returns CDR1 SGHTA and CDR2 FQGNSA. Looking up the rest from reference TRBV7-2 and TRBJ2-7 gives the full variable domain: GAGVSQSPSNKVTEKGKDVELRCDPISGHTALYWYRQSLGQGLEFLIYFQGNSAPDKSGLPSDRFSAERTGGSVSTLTIQRTQQEDSAVYLCASSYRRTSISYEQYFGPGTRLTVT.

This chain uses TRBV27 with TRBJ2-5; 7 bases match TRBD1. Germline CDR1 and CDR2: MNHEY and SMNVEV (reference sequence). The CDR3 is 13 amino acids. Losses at the gene ends were 6 bases for V and 2 bases for J; bases not matched to a gene: 3. The CDR3 DNA follows: TGTGCCAGCAGGGGGACAGCACAAGAGACCCAGTACTTC. Translated: CASRGTAQETQYF.

This rearrangement joins TRBV10-1 to TRBJ2-2, with a tentative D call TRBD2 (6 bases). The CDR3 has 13 residues. Trimming removed 5 bases from V and 7 bases from J, with 11 bases in between. In germline, CDR1 is WNHNN, CDR2 SYGVQD (reference sequence). Here the CDR3 reads CASSSGLGGELFF. Here the CDR3 DNA reads TGCGCCAGCAGTAGCGGGCTTGGCGGGGAGCTGTTTTTT.

The V and J genes are TRBV18 and TRBJ2-6; 10 nucleotides match TRBD1. Germline loops: CDR1 KGHSH, CDR2 LQKENI. The trim removed 3 bases at V and 0 bases at J, leaving 14 bases unmatched. The CDR3 is 21 residues long. CDR3 bases: TGTGCCAGCTCACCCCGTTGGGGGACAGGGGCCGGCCTCTCTGGGGCCAACGTCCTGACTTTC. Protein sequence: CASSPRWGTGAGLSGANVLTF.